This T cell receptor (beta chain) was sequenced for a study of cytomegalovirus exposure and HLA in healthy donors (dated by TCRdb to about 2017). Concerning the study at large: In an earlier analysis of fewer than 750 of the donors, around 290 Gb of sequence data and just under 120 million unique TCR beta sequences from 180 million or so T cells were reported. The number of donors typed differed by locus, with about 620-630 for A, B, C, DRB1 and DQB1, 522 for DQA1, under 610 for DPA1, and 450 to 480 for DPB1. An earlier analysis of 500 to 750 of the donors applied high-throughput TCR beta sequencing to assess whether each TCR beta V gene segment acted as functional or pseudogenic. HLA typing covered class I and class II loci at four-digit resolution. In the later analysis, no new phenotypic data were used to find candidate immune exposures; instead, reliance was placed on TCR beta sequences and their occurrence across donors. Every repertoire in the discovery cohort had been generated on one and the same sequencing platform. Roughly 290 gigabases of sequencing data and 70 million to 95 million unique TCR sequences made up an early release that covered several hundred HLA-typed donors. Along with the roughly 700-subject first cohort, a separate validation cohort of 120 different subjects was used. Because of strong linkage in the cohort, roughly five DR-DQ haplotypes were treated as single units for association and clustering. Among almost 400 genotyped donors of the cohort, an average of around 240,000 unique TCR beta nucleotide sequences were sequenced per donor, approximately 20% of them non-productive. Of the roughly 400 genotyped donors, less than 85% were placed in the genetic ancestry cluster associated with self-reported Caucasian donors. A later analysis re-analyzed previously published TCR beta repertoires from approximately 670 donors and added high-resolution HLA genotyping to study TCR occurrence patterns. Donor age, sex, ethnicity and CMV serostatus were compiled together with the repertoire data. A later genetic analysis took genome-wide SNP genotypes for about 55% of the roughly 700 donors and used that subset as a discovery cohort. The study aimed to test whether signatures of past pathogen exposure could be identified by cataloging public T cell receptors. The study used immunosequencing to profile the T cell repertoires of around 600 subjects and linked those repertoires to cytomegalovirus serostatus. To predict cytomegalovirus infection status, the study combined high-throughput TCR immunosequencing, statistical association of individual TCRs with disease status, and machine learning. Study-wide conclusions, independent of this receptor: Only TCR beta chains were sequenced in this cohort, and the absence of alpha or paired-chain data limited detectable features. A later genetic analysis associated a missense DCLRE1C variant with V-gene and J-gene trimming of TCR beta chains, and an independent cohort replicated the association. CMV serostatus was the only immune exposure information available for the cohort. Broadly in line with IMGT annotations, most TCR beta V segments showed up in productive rearrangements about 90% or about 30% of the time in an earlier analysis of 587 of the donors. Some IMGT-functional V segments, including TRBV6-2 and TRBV6-3, could not be told apart with the 87-base-pair reads, so those segments were excluded. Several of the top co-occurrence clusters appeared to be linked to parvovirus B19, influenza, CMV and Epstein-Barr virus, according to a later analysis. In vitro tests confirmed that a few of the cytomegalovirus-associated TCR beta chains recognize cytomegalovirus antigens. A later analysis associated about 17,000 TCR beta sequences with specific HLA alleles at a false discovery rate of 0.05. The study listed approximately 150 TCR beta chains as associated with cytomegalovirus. A cluster of highly shared sequence variants was judged likely to represent a technical artifact of the sequencing pipeline. The classifier was reported to diagnose cytomegalovirus status with high specificity and sensitivity in both the original cohort and the validation cohort. A later analysis found that TCR association rates varied across HLA loci, with DRB1 alleles showing the most associated TCRs and HLA-C alleles the fewest. When HLA alleles, especially DR and DQ, strongly co-occurred, attributing TCR associations to individual alleles was difficult. Because HLA typing was missing for some donors at each locus, association tests included only the typed subset. Sequencing depth was assumed to be roughly uniform across donors in the presence/absence analyses, though that assumption may not hold. In a later genetic analysis, fewer N-insertions in productive TCRs were reported among donors in an Asian-associated ancestry cluster than the roughly 700-donor mean. A further reported finding was that TCR beta sequences accurately predicted the HLA-A and HLA-B alleles for most subjects in the first cohort. In a later analysis, most CMV-associated TCR beta chains were found to appear HLA-restricted, with HLA associations seemingly driven largely by CMV exposure. The earlier analysis of some 560 of the donors excluded over 15 rarely observed V segments, including chromosome 9 orphons, because counts were too low. The authors suggested that the approach could potentially be generalized to other disease states and immunological phenotypes. Across donors, most TCR sequences were observed very rarely, whereas some public TCRs were present in many individuals. Correlated functional status among segregating V segments might be attributable to linkage disequilibrium, but an unknown experimental factor could not be ruled out. In a later analysis, HLA-associated TCR beta chains showed more clonal expansion and lower generation probabilities than non-associated chains that were equally common.

Looking up the germline V gene (reference sequence) yields CDR1 MNHNY and CDR2 SVGAGI. The CDR3 runs 16 residues from the cysteine to the phenylalanine. Solely the CDR3 DNA is kept, with 48 bases framed from the first base. From V the trimming removes 2 bases and from J it removes 3 bases, while the gene matches leave 6 bases of the junction unaccounted for. The cohort was made up of 666 healthy bone marrow donors. Cohort members were all nominally healthy when sampled, although unrecorded immune exposures were likely present. The donor tested CMV seropositive, placing the donor among the 250 to 350 seropositive members of the cohort. Each donor provided a peripheral blood sample, and peripheral blood mononuclear cells were used for TCR beta sequencing. The Qiagen DNeasy Blood Extraction Kit was used to extract genomic DNA from the blood cell samples. A note on this clone: Its target antigen remains unknown. There are no base qualities to consult, and no much larger clone falls within one base.

Library creation used the immunoSEQ multiplex PCR assay. A mixture of 60 forward primers for TCR Vbeta segments and 13 reverse primers for TCR Jbeta segments was used in the multiplex PCR. Amplification of the CDR3 region of rearranged TCR beta genes was performed with a multiplex PCR assay on genomic DNA. The Illumina HiSeq System was used to sequence the amplified TCR beta libraries as 87-base-pair reads. The original pipeline was this. In a later analysis, about 80 million unique TCR beta chains were counted across the 650 to 750 repertoires, and roughly 11 million of these chains were shared by at least two donors. A nearest-neighbor algorithm error-corrected the raw reads and collapsed the reads into unique sequences, merging closely related sequences to remove PCR and sequencing errors. To assign V, D and J gene segments, CDR3 sequences were aligned to IMGT reference sequences. For a sequence to be retained, a match of at least six nucleotides to both a V gene segment and a J gene segment was required. Rearrangements were called productive when the CDR3 lacked stop codons and stayed in frame with V and J; all others were non-productive. CDR3 was defined by IMGT convention, running from the second conserved V-encoded cysteine to the conserved J-encoded phenylalanine. The earlier analysis of a few hundred of the donors excluded any sequence lacking an unambiguous match to a single V gene segment. An earlier analysis of almost 600 of the donors classified V segments as functional when productive rearrangements were above 56.7% and as segregating when the standard deviation between donors was above 5%. A statistical classification framework was developed to diagnose cytomegalovirus status using the catalog of TCR beta chain sequences. V and J gene assignment, in a later analysis, came from comparing TCR nucleotide sequences with IMGT/GENE-DB human TR gene sequences. Using the TCRdist pipeline, a later analysis assigned CDR3 sequences along with most-parsimonious VDJ recombination scenarios. In a later analysis, each TCR beta chain was defined by its CDR3 amino acid sequence together with its V-gene family, and reads lacking a unique V-gene family were excluded. As a way to deal with suspected cross-contamination and a sequencing artifact, a later analysis dropped hundreds of nucleotide sequences that were highly shared and had low generation probability. In a later analysis, a clonal expansion index for each public chain was calculated from normalized within-repertoire ranks of inferred template counts. A later analysis computed generation probabilities with a VDJ recombination model fitted to out-of-frame rearrangements, and checked the results against IGoR. In a later analysis, TCR-TCR, TCR-HLA and TCR-CMV co-occurrence was scored with hypergeometric tests, and a repertoire-size bias correction was applied to TCR pairs. A later analysis estimated false discovery rates by permuting HLA or CMV assignments 20 times. A later analysis grouped co-occurring TCRs with DBSCAN, adding TCRdist sequence similarity when clustering within HLA-allele-positive subsets. Co-occurrence clustering excluded repertoires with fewer than 30,000 or more than 120,000 public chains, plus five with anomalous nucleotide sharing. Drawn from immuneACCESS, this table holds only the in-frame rearrangements with V and J called that TCRdb kept. Clones are partly lost; checked studies trace under half to an unresolved V gene and leave the rest unexplained. For V, J and clone size, that table is used; D and trimming come from the DNA. The sample has about 130,000 clones on record, 65% to 75% of them singletons. Around 5.5% of the sample rests with the top ten.

The sequenced material came from PBMCs. The chain is assembled from TRBV6-6 and TRBJ1-3, with TRBD1 matching 8 junction bases. The origin of this receptor is a woman in her fifties or sixties in good health and CMV-seropositive. The sequenced DNA: TGTGCCAGCAGTTACAGGCAGGGGGCGCTTGGAAACACCATATATTTT. The resulting protein is CASSYRQGALGNTIYF.